This TCR beta chain stems from a study of T cell responses to AZD1222 COVID-19 vaccine. Study details: Second-dose intervals of approximately 4 or approximately 12 weeks were pooled.

This CDR3 spans 15 amino acids. Germline-derived CDR1 and CDR2 are MNHEY and SVGAGI. General observations from the study: Nearly half of spike-specific TCRs reportedly go after variant regions that carry no mutations. When two AZD1222 doses had been given, Spike-specific TCR breadth and depth rose. Most donors were white British and more were female, and clonal diversity was possibly underestimated.

Worth noting for this clone: As yet, its antigen is unknown. A junction end diverges from the germline sequence, so it may reflect a read error.

The table came from immunoSEQ multiplex PCR; TCRdb's copy has only in-frame clones and leaves some out. Of around 110,000 clones listed, around 90% are singletons. The V and J genes are TRBV6-5 and TRBJ1-3, with a tentative D call TRBD1 (6 bases). The sequences come from peripheral blood, collected on day 0 of AZD1222 vaccination. This TCR came from an adult in good health. The CDR3 here is CASSYYRDSGNTIYF. CDR3 nucleotides: TGTGCCAGCAGCTACTACAGGGACTCTGGAAACACCATATATTTT.